What follows is one T cell receptor (beta chain) and its context. Amplification of TCR beta CDR3 regions was performed using RNA transcripts as template. A first-round RT-PCR of the TCR CDR3 used the HTBI primer set. TCRdb ran MiXCR on the multiplex PCR reads and lists one entry per CDR3 protein. Of roughly 380,000 distinct CDR3 sequences listed, approximately 19% are singletons. Uncontrolled infection, other autoimmune disease, pregnancy or lactation barred patients from enrollment. This specimen comes from a study of T cells in Graves' hyperthyroidism and ophthalmopathy. V shed 5 bases and J shed 6 bases, with 10 bases lying between them. Germline V gives CDR1 SNHLY, CDR2 FYNNEI. CDR3 length: 13 residues.

The sequence came from a woman aged 18-29 years with Graves' hyperthyroidism. What was sequenced was blood. The gene calls are TRBV2 and TRBJ2-2; D unresolved. This CDR3 is CASSYRVAGELFF. The CDR3 bases are TGTGCCAGCAGTTATCGAGTCGCCGGGGAGCTGTTTTTT.